This T cell receptor (beta chain) was documented in a study of CD8+ T cells in alopecia areata. General study points: Tofacitinib significantly reduced both scalp clonality and expanded CD8+ clones among the top 100.

Treatment given: oral pan-JAK inhibitor, 5-10 mg twice daily. Collected material from alopecia areata patients comprised lesional scalp punch biopsies and peripheral blood. Extracted from the samples, RNA was reverse transcribed into cDNA to serve as the sequencing template. Some clones are missing from TCRdb's copy, which holds only in-frame ones; the method was immunoSEQ multiplex PCR. The sample has fewer than 200,000 clones, approximately 57% seen once. As for this clone: Its antigen is unidentified.

V dropped 0 bases and J dropped 0; count of bases not matched to a gene: 1. The germline gives CDR1 MGHRA, CDR2 YSYEKL. The CDR3 covers 16 residues. Sequencing used CD4+ T cells sorted from blood, obtained at week 24, from a patient treated with tofacitinib. This chain links TRBV4-1 with TRBJ2-2; 7 nucleotides align to TRBD1. The receptor comes from a human donor with alopecia areata. The CDR3 is CASSQEQGANTGELFF. The CDR3 nucleotides are TGCGCCAGCAGCCAAGAGCAGGGGGCGAACACCGGGGAGCTGTTTTTT.